These 22 T cell receptor beta chains were sequenced from one sample in a study of tumor-infiltrating lymphocytes in primary liver carcinoma. Researchers generated TCR beta cDNA from approximately 0.55 ug of total RNA, relying on a constant-region primer. Libraries of TCR beta came from three nested multiplex PCR rounds with slightly modified ARM-PCR. The study ran its first two PCR rounds for roughly 10 cycles each, using TRBV1-TRBV30 forward primers and a C-beta reverse primer. TCRdb re-derived calls from the multiplex PCR reads in MiXCR, one entry per CDR3 protein. Of about 180,000 distinct CDR3 sequences detected, about 60% appear once; the ten largest clones hold approximately 65%. Blood RNA originated from unsorted whole blood, with germline DNA additionally extracted. Sequences were obtained from peripheral blood. These receptor sequences come from a man in his forties with primary liver carcinoma and hepatitis B virus infection.

V and J are TRBV29-1 and TRBJ2-7, with D maybe TRBD2 (6 bases). Germline loops: CDR1 SQVTM, CDR2 ANQGSEA. The CDR3 length is 15 residues. Trimming pared 1 base from V and 3 bases from J, leaving 16 bases between. The CDR3 reads CSVEAGGLGYYEQYF. The CDR3 nucleotides read TGCAGCGTTGAAGCCGGGGGATTGGGATACTACGAGCAGTACTTC.

This clonotype has only a few counts. The V and J genes are TRBV5-6 and TRBJ2-6; D is undetermined. Deletions cut 1 base from V and 2 bases from J, with 7 bases between. The CDR3 covers 15 residues. Germline CDR1 reads SGHDT; CDR2 reads YYEEEE. CDR3 region: CASSLWGAGANVLTF. In nucleotides, the CDR3 is TGTGCCAGCAGCTTGTGGGGTGCTGGGGCCAACGTCCTGACTTTC.

V gene TRBV29-1 combines with J gene TRBJ2-5; the match to TRBD1 covers 9 bases. The length of the CDR3 is 15 residues. J gave up 0 bases and V 6 bases, and 8 bases lay outside the gene matches. Germline CDR1 and CDR2: SQVTM and ANQGSEA. CDR3 sequence reads: CSVGTGLENQETQYF. In DNA, the CDR3 is TGCAGCGTCGGGACAGGGCTGGAGAACCAAGAGACCCAGTACTTC.

A remark on this clonotype: Germline and junction disagree at one end, which may indicate a read error. The V call is TRBV11-2, the J call TRBJ2-7; D is unclear. This CDR3 has 14 residues. Germline V CDR1 and CDR2: SGHAT, FQNNGV. CDR3 sequence: CASSLTHGDHEKYF. The CDR3 nucleotides read TGTGCCAGCAGCTTAACCCACGGAGACCACGAGAAGTACTTC.

This chain joins TRBV7-9 and TRBJ2-1; D perhaps matches TRBD2 (6 bases). Germline CDR1 reads SEHNR; CDR2 reads FQNEAQ (reference sequence). V gave up 2 bases and J gave up 3 bases, with 14 bases separating them. The CDR3 covers 16 residues. The CDR3 nucleotides read TGTGCCAGCAGCTTATTAGGTCCGGGGGACTACAATGAGCAGTTCTTC. Residues: CASSLLGPGDYNEQFF.

The chain joins TRBV6-6 to TRBJ1-6; TRBD1 might be the D (6 bases). The V end lost 0 bases, the J end lost 4 bases, and 25 bases lay between the germline ends. CDR3 length equals 21 residues. Germline V gene lookup returns CDR1 MNHNY and CDR2 SVGAGI (reference sequence). The CDR3 reads CASSYSGGGRRIRPYNSPLHF. CDR3 bases: TGTGCCAGCAGTTACTCGGGGGGCGGACGCAGGATTCGACCATATAATTCACCCCTCCACTTT.

The rearrangement links TRBV5-6 to TRBJ2-7; 9 bases are a match to TRBD1. Germline V CDR1 and CDR2: SGHDT, YYEEEE. There are 15 residues in the CDR3. Trimming cost V 3 bases and J 5 bases; bases outside gene matches: 9. CDR3 sequence reads: CASSSPGQGTDEQYF. CDR3 DNA sequence: TGTGCCAGCAGCTCCCCGGGACAGGGCACCGACGAGCAGTACTTC.

DNA of the CDR3: TGTGCCAGCAGCTTAGAGGTAGGCTGGGCAAATACGCAGTATTTT. This gives the protein CASSLEVGWANTQYF. J is TRBJ2-3 and V is TRBV11-2; D is unresolved. CDR1 and CDR2 from the germline V gene are SGHAT and FQNNGV. Trimming cost V 0 bases and J 7 bases, with 14 bases left between them. There are 15 residues in the CDR3. The full variable domain, with the rest looked up from reference TRBV11-2 and TRBJ2-3, is EAGVAQSPRYKIIEKRQSVAFWCNPISGHATLYWYQQILGQGPKLLIQFQNNGVVDDSQLPKDRFSAERLKGVDSTLKIQPAKLEDSAVYLCASSLEVGWANTQYFGPGTRLTVL.

A word on this clonotype: A junction end diverges from the germline sequence, so it may reflect a read error. V gene TRBV11-2 combines with J gene TRBJ2-2; D may correspond to TRBD1 or TRBD2 (6 bases each). The CDR3 is 16 residues long. The germline V gene encodes CDR1 SGHAT and CDR2 FQNNGV. This chain's CDR3 is CASSVPGQTNTGGLFF. Written as DNA, the CDR3 is TGTGCCAGCAGTGTCCCGGGACAAACAAACACCGGGGGGCTGTTTTTT.

V is TRBV29-1 and J is TRBJ2-7; D possibly uses TRBD1 or TRBD2 (5 bases each). Trimming shortened V by 5 bases and J by 3 bases, and 17 bases separated the two germline ends. Germline CDR1 reads SQVTM; CDR2 reads ANQGSEA. The CDR3 extends over 14 amino acids. CDR3 sequence reads: CSVRPGPTIYEQYF. In DNA, the CDR3 is TGCAGCGTTAGGCCGGGACCCACAATCTACGAGCAGTACTTC.

The V and J genes are TRBV30 and TRBJ2-7, with TRBD1 matching over 8 bases. The ends lost 5 bases at V and 7 bases at J; junction bases unmatched: 10. Per the germline V gene, CDR1 is GTSNPN and CDR2 is SVGIG (reference sequence). The CDR3 is made up of 13 amino acids. CDR3 in amino acids: CAWDRTGQSEQYF. CDR3 DNA sequence: TGTGCCTGGGACAGGACAGGGCAAAGTGAGCAGTACTTC.

This clonotype was observed at least ten times. J is TRBJ2-6 and V is TRBV6-2 or TRBV6-3; 8 bases line up with TRBD2. There are 13 residues in the CDR3. Trimming at V came to 8 bases and at J to 8 bases, leaving 5 bases not matched to a gene. The V gene's germline CDR1 is MNHEY and CDR2 SVGEGT. The CDR3 is CASCRGGTNVLTF. CDR3 DNA sequence: TGTGCCAGCTGTCGGGGGGGAACCAACGTCCTGACTTTC.

Regarding this clonotype: At one of its ends the junction is not consistent with the germline gene, which may arise from a read error. The chain employs TRBV11-3 and TRBJ1-1; 7 bases match TRBD1. There are 16 residues in the CDR3. The germline CDR1 and CDR2 sequences are SGHNT and YENEEA. CDR3 coding DNA: TGTGCCAGCATCTTCCTGGCGACAGGGACAACTAGAAGCCTTAGGTTT. Its protein product is CASIFLATGTTRSLRF.

The chain has TRBV6-5 and TRBJ2-1; possible D gene TRBD1, 5 bases. V was cut by 0 bases and J by 9 bases, with 15 bases left in between. The CDR3 has 15 residues. Germline values: CDR1 MNHEY, CDR2 SVGAGI. The chain's CDR3 is CASSYSSRVGSEQFF. CDR3 nucleotide sequence: TGTGCCAGCAGTTACTCCAGCAGGGTAGGAAGTGAGCAGTTCTTC.

The chain uses TRBV10-2 and TRBJ2-5, with 9 positions matching TRBD2. After removal of 8 bases from V and 0 bases from J, the junction contained 4 bases not matched to a gene. CDR3 length: 14 residues. The germline V gene encodes CDR1 WSHSY and CDR2 SAAADI. The CDR3 region has the DNA TGCGCCAGCCGACTAGCGGCCAACCAAGAGACCCAGTACTTC. It is translated as CASRLAANQETQYF.

This clonotype was detected only a few times. The CDR3 here is CATAETASKETQYF. The CDR3 DNA reads TGTGCCACCGCCGAGACGGCTAGTAAAGAGACCCAGTACTTC. The chain joins TRBV10-3 to TRBJ2-5; D ambiguous. This CDR3 comprises 14 residues. V shed 10 bases and J shed 3 bases, with 18 bases lying between them. Germline loops: CDR1 ENHRY, CDR2 SYGVKD.

The rearrangement links TRBV30 to TRBJ1-5; D is perhaps TRBD1 (6 bases). The V gene's germline CDR1 is GTSNPN and CDR2 SVGIG (reference sequence). There are 16 residues in the CDR3. Trimming left V 2 bases short and J 4 bases short, with 18 bases between. The DNA for the CDR3 is TGTGCCTGGAGTCGTATCCTACAGGGTGGGAATCAGCCCCAGCATTTT. This translates into CAWSRILQGGNQPQHF.

The J gene is TRBJ2-1, the V gene TRBV6-5; 14 bases are shared with TRBD2. Germline V lookup: CDR1 MNHEY, CDR2 SVGAGI. V trimming: 6 bases; J trimming: 3 bases; junction bases outside the gene matches: 13. The CDR3 contains 19 residues. CDR3 amino acids: CASSHGETSGRAFYNEQFF. The CDR3 DNA reads TGTGCCAGCAGCCATGGGGAGACTAGCGGGAGGGCCTTCTACAATGAGCAGTTCTTC.

About this clonotype: Since no conserved phenylalanine or tryptophan closes the CDR3, a read error is the likely cause. The chain combines TRBV6-6 with TRBJ1-5, with D perhaps matching TRBD1 (5 bases). Germline CDR1 MNHNY, CDR2 SVGAGI (reference sequence). V was trimmed by 6 bases and J by 4 bases, leaving 13 bases between them. This CDR3 is 14 amino acids long. The CDR3, as DNA: TGTGCCAGCAGGGCCTGGGGCAGTAATCAGCCCCAGCATATT. Its protein product is CASRAWGSNQPQHI.

This clonotype was detected a few times. This chain links TRBV12-3 or TRBV12-4 with TRBJ1-1, with 10 bases fitting TRBD1. The CDR3 contains 15 residues. The V segment lost 5 bases and the J segment 0 bases; nucleotides outside the gene matches: 3. CDR3 bases: TGTGCCAGCAGTCGGGACAGGGGCCTGAACACTGAAGCTTTCTTT. Translating gives CASSRDRGLNTEAFF.

V is TRBV29-1 and J is TRBJ2-1; perhaps TRBD1 as D (5 bases). V lost 6 bases and J lost 7, with 16 bases in between. Germline CDR1 reads SQVTM; CDR2 reads ANQGSEA. The CDR3 has 13 residues. CDR3 nucleotide sequence: TGCAGCGTCTGGACATGGTTTGGGAATGAGCAGTTCTTC. Protein: CSVWTWFGNEQFF.

The chain carries TRBV10-3 and TRBJ2-3, with 7 bases matching TRBD2. Trimming removed 6 bases from V and 0 bases from J; junction bases left unmatched: 15. The CDR3 runs to 18 residues. CDR1 is ENHRY and CDR2 is SYGVKD in the germline V gene. The CDR3 bases are TGTGCCATCAGCGGGACTATCGCCCTGGAGGCTAGCACAGATACGCAGTATTTT. Translated: CAISGTIALEASTDTQYF.